Each of the 11 T cell receptor beta chains below was sequenced from the same sample in a study of cytomegalovirus exposure and HLA in healthy donors. PCR primers comprised 60 Vbeta and 13 Jbeta primers. Repertoires were generated with immunoSEQ multiplex PCR, while TCRdb's copy carries only in-frame clones and drops some. The table shows 100,000 or so clones, with around 79% occurring only once. Sample: PBMCs. The receptors shown here come from a woman aged 40-49 years in good health and CMV-seronegative.

The rearrangement joins TRBV9 to TRBJ1-2, with D perhaps TRBD1 (5 bases). Trimming left V 6 bases short and J 4 bases short, with 25 bases between. Germline CDR1 and CDR2: SGDLS and YYNGEE. The CDR3 length is 17 residues. The CDR3 is CASTLVLYKQGLYGYTF. CDR3 nucleotide sequence: TGTGCCAGCACCCTTGTTTTGTACAAGCAGGGCCTCTATGGCTACACCTTC.

The genes are TRBV6-1 and TRBJ1-1, with D possibly being TRBD1 (5 bases). From germline, CDR1 is MNHNS and CDR2 SASEGT. The CDR3 has 15 amino acids. The V gene lost 1 base and the J gene lost 1 base, with 10 bases spanning the gap. CDR3 region: CASSEGREGNTEAFF. Written as DNA, the CDR3 is TGTGCCAGCAGTGAAGGCAGGGAGGGGAACACTGAAGCTTTCTTT.

This chain links TRBV4-1 with TRBJ2-1, with D perhaps matching TRBD1 (5 bases). Trimming stripped 3 bases from V and 8 bases from J, with 11 bases between. This CDR3 is built from 13 residues. Germline V gene lookup returns CDR1 MGHRA and CDR2 YSYEKL. For the CDR3, the DNA is TGCGCCAGCAGCCAGATAACAGGAGATGAGCAGTTCTTC. This codes for CASSQITGDEQFF.

This clone has just one count. The chain has TRBV6-5 and TRBJ1-2; the match to TRBD1 covers 7 bases. Germline CDR1 and CDR2: MNHEY and SVGAGI. This CDR3 is 14 amino acids long. V shed 4 bases and J 7 bases; nucleotides not matched to a gene: 9. The CDR3 reads CASSLARDSGGYTF. CDR3 bases: TGTGCCAGCAGTTTAGCGAGGGACAGTGGTGGCTACACCTTC.

The chain is built from TRBV5-6 and TRBJ2-1; tentatively, D is TRBD2 (5 bases). V was shortened by 1 base and J by 9 bases, with 17 bases between the two germline ends. CDR3 length: 15 residues. In germline, CDR1 is SGHDT, CDR2 YYEEEE. The CDR3 loop reads CASSLSGNRGSEQFF. The CDR3 bases are TGTGCCAGCAGCTTGTCGGGGAACCGAGGGAGTGAGCAGTTCTTC.

CDR3 region: CASSLQGWATDTQYF. The CDR3 region has the DNA TGCGCCAGCAGCTTACAGGGTTGGGCCACAGATACGCAGTATTTT. This chain links TRBV5-1 with TRBJ2-3, with D possibly matching TRBD1 (6 bases). V shed 2 bases and J shed 2 bases, with 12 bases lying between them. The CDR3 loop spans 15 amino acids. Germline V gene data show CDR1 as SGHRS and CDR2 as YFSETQ.

The chain couples TRBV6-5 to TRBJ2-5; 8 bases are a match to TRBD2. The last part of the DNA fits TRBJ2-7 better; the J call may be wrong. CDR3 size: 14 residues. Germline V gene lookup returns CDR1 MNHEY and CDR2 SVGAGI. The CDR3 bases are TGTGCCAGCAGCCCCCCCCTGGCGGGGGGCGAGCAGTACTTC. This gives the protein CASSPPLAGGEQYF.

This clone was counted a few times. The CDR3 spells CASSTKGSGNYGYTF. CDR3 nucleotides: TGTGCCAGCAGTACAAAGGGGTCGGGTAACTATGGCTACACCTTC. J is TRBJ1-2 and V is TRBV6-5, with D maybe TRBD1 (5 bases). The length of the CDR3 is 15 residues. V was shortened by 5 bases and J by 1 base, with 14 bases between the two germline ends. Per the germline V gene, CDR1 is MNHEY and CDR2 is SVGAGI.

This clone showed up just once. The chain carries TRBV7-9 and TRBJ2-7, with no clear D. Germline loops: CDR1 SEHNR, CDR2 FQNEAQ (reference sequence). The CDR3 is made up of 15 amino acids. V lost 1 base, J lost 2 bases, and 12 bases lay in between. The CDR3 sequence is CASSLVAGPPYEQYF. CDR3 coding DNA: TGTGCCAGCAGCTTAGTGGCAGGCCCACCCTACGAGCAGTACTTC. Supplemented by reference TRBV7-9 and TRBJ2-7, the full variable domain reads DTGVSQNPRHKITKRGQNVTFRCDPISEHNRLYWYRQTLGQGPEFLTYFQNEAQLEKSRLLSDRFSAERPKGSFSTLEIQRTEQGDSAMYLCASSLVAGPPYEQYFGPGTRLTVT.

Here the CDR3 DNA reads TGTGCCAGCAGAGCCGGTGGAAGCGGGTACAATGAGCAGTTCTTC. This gives the protein CASRAGGSGYNEQFF. This rearrangement joins TRBV6-1 to TRBJ2-1, with a weak D call TRBD2 (6 bases). The CDR3 runs 15 residues. Germline assignment: CDR1 MNHNS and CDR2 SASEGT. V was trimmed by 6 bases and J by 4 bases, leaving 16 bases between them.

This chain links TRBV19 with TRBJ1-1; possibly TRBD1 for D (6 bases). V was pared by 4 bases and J by 1 base, with 10 bases between. Germline assignment: CDR1 LNHDA and CDR2 SQIVND (reference sequence). The CDR3 is 14 amino acids. The CDR3 DNA follows: TGTGCCAGTAGTACTCCGACAGGGAACACTGAAGCTTTCTTT. Protein sequence: CASSTPTGNTEAFF.